Detailed here is one T cell receptor beta chain. Its matching antigen is unknown. The trim removed 0 bases at V and 2 bases at J, leaving 11 bases unmatched. The CDR3 covers 17 residues. Germline-derived CDR1 and CDR2 are SGHNT and YYREEE (reference sequence). These data belong to a study of regulatory T cells in long-lasting Graves disease. Study-level findings and limits: Patients with persistent Graves' had lower TCR diversity than newly diagnosed patients.

Time point given: persistent/refractory GD, antithyroid drugs over 5 years with positive TRAb. Scientists built the TCR library using RNA that was extracted from PBMCs. Libraries of TCR beta came from iRepertoire HTBI primers plus Arm-PCR of CDR3 regions. TCRdb analysed the multiplex PCR reads with MiXCR anew, one entry per CDR3 protein. Among approximately 440,000 distinct CDR3 sequences listed, about 20% were seen once. Sequenced material: peripheral blood mononuclear cells (PBMCs), taken when the disease was refractory, from a patient treated with antithyroid drugs. The chain carries TRBV5-4 and TRBJ2-7, with 7 bases lining up with TRBD1. This receptor was identified in a female donor with Graves disease. DNA of the CDR3: TGTGCCAGCAGCTTGGGGGAACACAGGGGCCTTGCCTACGAGCAGTACTTC. This sequence encodes CASSLGEHRGLAYEQYF.